A single T cell receptor (beta chain) is shown here with its context. The data derive from a study of OX40 agonist ivuxolimab in advanced cancers. The CDR3 sequence is 17 residues long. CDR1 and CDR2 (germline): MNHEY, SMNVEV (reference sequence). The V segment lost 0 bases and the J segment 3 bases; nucleotides outside the gene matches: 9. TCRdb keeps only in-frame clones here, not all; method: immunoSEQ multiplex PCR. The sample lists roughly 76,000 clones, around four fifths seen once, with 5.5% to 7% in the top ten. This chain connects TRBV27 to TRBJ2-7; 9 positions match TRBD1. This specimen consisted of CD4+ or CD8+ T cells sorted from blood, obtained in a trial of the OX40 agonist ivuxolimab. This TCR came from an adult with an advanced solid tumor such as melanoma, head and neck, liver or kidney cancer. The CDR3 DNA follows: TGTGCCAGCAGTTTATCTCCTCCGGGACAGGGTCTCTACGAGCAGTACTTC. Protein product: CASSLSPPGQGLYEQYF.